A single sample is the source of the 20 T cell receptor beta chains below, sequenced in a study of T and B cells in COVID-19 patients. TRB rearrangements were amplified by multiplex PCR with BIOMED2 TRB-A/B primers. MiXCR, run by TCRdb on the multiplex PCR reads, gives a single entry per CDR3 protein. Altogether under 3,000 distinct CDR3 sequences are present, around 25% being singletons, with the ten largest covering less than 85%. Blood genomic DNA input for TRB amplification was 250-500 ng. The sequencing input was blood. These receptors were obtained from a human donor with active COVID-19.

This clonotype was counted only a few times. The V and J genes are TRBV6-5 and TRBJ1-4, with TRBD1 as a possible D gene (5 bases). Germline V gene data show CDR1 as MNHEY and CDR2 as SVGAGI. This CDR3 spans 15 amino acids. V was shortened by 3 bases and J by 8 bases, with 16 bases between the two germline ends. The CDR3 here is CASSYGSGDLEKLFF. The CDR3 nucleotides are TGTGCCAGCAGTTATGGGTCGGGGGATTTAGAAAAACTGTTTTTT.

V gene TRBV7-2 combines with J gene TRBJ1-1; D not resolved. Germline CDR1 and CDR2: SGHTA and FQGNSA. The CDR3 spans 14 residues. V gave up 1 base and J gave up 7 bases, with 13 bases separating them. The CDR3 region is CASSLGAGEGEAFF. The CDR3 nucleotides read TGTGCCAGCAGCTTAGGGGCGGGAGAAGGTGAAGCTTTCTTT. Full variable domain (outside the CDR3, taken from reference TRBV7-2 and TRBJ1-1): GAGVSQSPSNKVTEKGKDVELRCDPISGHTALYWYRQSLGQGLEFLIYFQGNSAPDKSGLPSDRFSAERTGGSVSTLTIQRTQQEDSAVYLCASSLGAGEGEAFFGQGTRLTVV.

This clonotype qualifies as medium-sized. The V call is TRBV6-5, the J call TRBJ1-3; D gene uncertain. CDR1 is MNHEY, CDR2 SVGAGI, per germline. V was shortened by 6 bases and J by 0 bases, with 12 bases between the two germline ends. The CDR3 covers 15 residues. CDR3 residues: CASSATGSSGNTIYF. The CDR3 DNA reads TGTGCCAGCAGCGCAACGGGGAGCTCTGGAAACACCATATATTTT.

The chain links TRBV6-5 to TRBJ2-7, with no clear D. The CDR3 is 16 residues long. V lost 6 bases to trimming and J lost 2 bases, with 20 bases between them. Germline CDR1 and CDR2: MNHEY and SVGAGI. The CDR3, as DNA: TGTGCCAGCAGCCGCCCTCAAGGAGCCAAAACCTACGAGCAGTACTTC. Its protein is CASSRPQGAKTYEQYF.

The chain is built from TRBV14 and TRBJ2-2; TRBD2 aligns across 7 bases. The CDR3 is made up of 16 amino acids. Trimming took 4 bases from V and 4 from J; bases not matched to a gene: 9. Germline V gene sequence: CDR1 SGHDN, CDR2 FVKESK. The CDR3 bases are TGTGCCAGCAGCCTAGCTGCGGGGGTAATCACCGGGGAGCTGTTTTTT. Its protein product is CASSLAAGVITGELFF.

This clonotype is medium-sized in the sample. The CDR3 sequence: CASSDGYEQYF. The CDR3, as DNA: TGTGCCAGCAGCGACGGCTACGAGCAGTACTTC. V is TRBV6-5 and J is TRBJ2-7; D gene ambiguous. V was trimmed by 6 bases and J by 3 bases, leaving 6 bases between them. This CDR3 has 11 residues. Germline V gene sequence: CDR1 MNHEY, CDR2 SVGAGI.

In this sample, this clonotype turned up many times. CDR3 protein: CASSTWDRGRTEAFF. The DNA of the CDR3 is TGTGCCAGTAGTACCTGGGACAGGGGAAGGACTGAAGCTTTCTTT. This chain connects TRBV19 to TRBJ1-1; the match to TRBD1 covers 10 bases. Losses at the gene ends were 4 bases for V and 5 bases for J; bases not matched to a gene: 7. This CDR3 contains 15 residues. In germline, CDR1 is LNHDA, CDR2 SQIVND (reference sequence). The full variable domain, its missing parts supplied by reference TRBV19 and TRBJ1-1, is DGGITQSPKYLFRKEGQNVTLSCEQNLNHDAMYWYRQDPGQGLRLIYYSQIVNDFQKGDIAEGYSVSREKKESFPLTVTSAQKNPTAFYLCASSTWDRGRTEAFFGQGTRLTVV.

By its share, this clonotype is medium-sized (0.01 to 0.1%). As DNA, the CDR3 is TGCAGCGTTGGCAGACTAGCGGGGGTGTACAATGAGCAGTTCTTC. This codes for CSVGRLAGVYNEQFF. The chain is built from TRBV29-1 and TRBJ2-1; 12 positions match TRBD2. The V segment lost 4 bases and the J segment 4 bases; nucleotides outside the gene matches: 5. CDR1 and CDR2 from the germline V gene are SQVTM and ANQGSEA. This CDR3 is 15 amino acids long.

The chain combines TRBV6-1 with TRBJ1-1; D gene unclear. Trimming shortened V by 2 bases and J by 1 base, and 5 bases separated the two germline ends. The CDR3 contains 13 residues. Per the germline V gene, CDR1 is MNHNS and CDR2 is SASEGT. CDR3 sequence reads: CASSERQNTEAFF. In DNA form, the CDR3 reads TGTGCCAGCAGTGAACGCCAGAACACTGAAGCTTTCTTT.

V and J are TRBV6-5 and TRBJ1-3, with D perhaps matching TRBD1 (5 bases). Trimming took 8 bases from V and 1 from J, leaving 18 bases between them. Germline values: CDR1 MNHEY, CDR2 SVGAGI. This CDR3 contains 16 residues. CDR3 DNA sequence: TGTGCCAGCGGACGGTTTGGCAGGGCATCTGGAAACACCATATATTTT. It translates to CASGRFGRASGNTIYF.

V and J are TRBV14 and TRBJ2-1; no definite D call. This CDR3 region has 14 residues. Deletions cut 3 bases from V and 0 bases from J, with 6 bases between. Germline CDR1 reads SGHDN; CDR2 reads FVKESK. The CDR3 reads CASSQDRSYNEQFF. The CDR3 DNA reads TGTGCCAGCAGCCAGGACCGCTCCTACAATGAGCAGTTCTTC.

In this sample, this clonotype turned up a few times. The CDR3 loop reads CASRPRTGGRDTQYF. The CDR3 bases are TGTGCCAGCAGACCGCGGACAGGGGGCAGGGATACGCAGTATTTT. The V call is TRBV7-9, the J call TRBJ2-3; 11 bases are shared with TRBD1. The ends lost 6 bases at V and 6 bases at J; junction bases unmatched: 8. The CDR3 loop spans 15 amino acids. Per germline, CDR1 SEHNR and CDR2 FQNEAQ (reference sequence). Together with reference TRBV7-9 and TRBJ2-3, the CDR3 gives the full variable domain: DTGVSQNPRHKITKRGQNVTFRCDPISEHNRLYWYRQTLGQGPEFLTYFQNEAQLEKSRLLSDRFSAERPKGSFSTLEIQRTEQGDSAMYLCASRPRTGGRDTQYFGPGTRLTVL.

The V and J genes are TRBV6-5 and TRBJ1-5, with D tentatively TRBD1 (6 bases). The CDR3 contains 15 residues. V shed 6 bases and J shed 11 bases, with 23 bases lying between them. Germline CDR1 MNHEY, CDR2 SVGAGI. CDR3 nucleotides: TGTGCCAGCAGATCAACGGAGGACAGTTTCTTGACCCAGCATTTT. It is translated as CASRSTEDSFLTQHF.

The rearrangement joins TRBV10-2 to TRBJ1-4; D remains unclear. Germline assignment: CDR1 WSHSY and CDR2 SAAADI. The CDR3 has 11 amino acids. Trimming removed 8 bases from V and 6 bases from J, with 7 bases in between. The CDR3 protein is CASREDEKLFF. DNA for the CDR3: TGCGCCAGCCGGGAGGATGAAAAACTGTTTTTT.

The chain employs TRBV20-1 and TRBJ2-2, with D tentatively TRBD2 (5 bases). Trimming took off 6 bases at V and 7 bases at J, with 9 bases between the two ends. Germline lookup yields CDR1 DFQATT and CDR2 SNEGSKA (reference sequence). The CDR3 has 11 amino acids. CDR3 residues: CSARRGGELFF. In DNA, the CDR3 is TGCAGTGCCCGCCGGGGCGGGGAGCTGTTTTTT.

On this clonotype itself: One junction end does not reproduce the germline sequence, and a read error may be involved. The rearrangement uses TRBV5-4 and TRBJ2-7, with D tentatively TRBD1 (5 bases). In germline, CDR1 is SGHNT, CDR2 YYREEE (reference sequence). CDR3 length equals 15 residues. The CDR3 loop is CASTRQGNVWNEQYF. The CDR3 DNA reads TGCGCCAGCACTCGCCAGGGCAACGTTTGGAATGAGCAGTACTTC. The complete variable domain, with remaining parts taken from reference TRBV5-4 and TRBJ2-7, reads ETGVTQSPTHLIKTRGQQVTLRCSSQSGHNTVSWYQQALGQGPQFIFQYYREEENGRGNFPPRFSGLQFPNYSSELNVNALELDDSALYLCASTRQGNVWNEQYFGPGTRLTVT.

The chain recombines TRBV6-5 with TRBJ2-1; 11 bases fit TRBD2. This CDR3 contains 16 residues. The V segment lost 4 bases and the J segment 9 bases; nucleotides outside the gene matches: 11. Germline CDR1 MNHEY, CDR2 SVGAGI. CDR3 sequence: CASSSPGTSGPSEQFF. DNA of the CDR3: TGTGCCAGCAGTTCCCCCGGGACTAGCGGACCAAGTGAGCAGTTCTTC.

The chain recombines TRBV13 with TRBJ2-2; 9 bases are shared with TRBD1. The trim removed 5 bases at V and 5 bases at J, leaving 9 bases unmatched. Germline CDR1 is PRHDT and CDR2 is FYEKMQ (reference sequence). There are 16 residues in the CDR3. DNA of the CDR3: TGTGCCAGCAGCCAAACAGGGGGCGTCGTGACCGGGGAGCTGTTTTTT. This translates into CASSQTGGVVTGELFF. The full variable domain, its missing parts supplied by reference TRBV13 and TRBJ2-2, is AAGVIQSPRHLIKEKRETATLKCYPIPRHDTVYWYQQGPGQDPQFLISFYEKMQSDKGSIPDRFSAQQFSDYHSELNMSSLELGDSALYFCASSQTGGVVTGELFFGEGSRLTVL.

With respect to this clonotype: Its ends do not fully match the called genes, so a read error is possible. The chain is built from TRBV5-3 and TRBJ2-2; D could derive from TRBD1 or TRBD2 (5 bases each). TRBV5-3 is an open reading frame, and its role is uncertain. This CDR3 has 15 amino acids. CDR3 loop: CASSSRDVRTGELFF. For the CDR3, the DNA is TGCGCCAGCAGCTCCCGGGACGTCCGCACCGGGGAGCTGTTTTTT.

This chain joins TRBV20-1 and TRBJ2-7; 8 nucleotides line up with TRBD2. CDR1 DFQATT and CDR2 SNEGSKA come from the germline V gene (reference sequence). CDR3 length: 15 amino acids. V lost 0 bases and J lost 6; bases outside the gene matches: 10. The CDR3 loop reads CSAREPSGSRVEQYF. The CDR3 nucleotides read TGCAGTGCTAGAGAGCCCAGCGGGAGCCGGGTCGAGCAGTACTTC.